Shown below are 8 T cell receptor beta chains from a single sample sequenced in a study of vaccination and CD4 T cells after COVID-19 (dated by TCRdb to between 2020 and 2023). These receptors have no identified antigens. The library was built by means of PCR. This sample was sequenced with an Illumina iSeq 100. DNA from cultured CD4+ T cells was subjected to TCR sequencing with the Oncomine TCR Beta short-read assay at the Johns Hopkins FTIC core. The public reads were reprocessed in TCRdb via fastp at Q25 and MiXCR, keeping in-frame beta chains. One record per CDR3 amino acid sequence lists the most common genes and DNA. For this sample the table gives fewer than 15,000 distinct CDR3 sequences, of which around 80% were detected only once. About 26% of the sample is in the top ten clones. The intended sense of this specimen's treatment or condition label: approximately 9-day PBMC culture with coronavirus spike peptide pools or control peptides (ViraFEST assay).

The specimen sequenced was CD4+ T cells from blood, cultured in vitro. The source of these receptors is a human donor who had recovered from COVID-19.

This sequence joins TRBV6-5 and TRBJ1-1; D gene unclear. V was clipped by 0 bases and J by 7 bases, with 12 bases between them. Germline V gene data show CDR1 as MNHEY and CDR2 as SVGAGI. This CDR3 region has 14 residues. The CDR3, as DNA: TGTGCCAGCAGTTACTCGATCGAGGGAGGTGAAGCTTTCTTT. It specifies CASSYSIEGGEAFF.

This rearrangement joins TRBV18 to TRBJ2-3, with D hard to call. This CDR3 is built from 11 residues. Germline V lookup: CDR1 KGHSH, CDR2 LQKENI. V lost 3 bases and J 2 bases, leaving 0 bases between the germline ends. The CDR3, as DNA: TGTGCCAGCTCACCCACAGATACGCAGTATTTT. This sequence encodes CASSPTDTQYF.

This clonotype has more than one count but fewer than ten. The V gene is TRBV20-1, the J gene TRBJ2-3; 7 bases line up with TRBD2. The germline CDR1 and CDR2 sequences are DFQATT and SNEGSKA (reference sequence). V shed 0 bases, J shed 3 bases, and the junction held 6 bases outside the gene matches. CDR3 size: 15 residues. The CDR3 here is CSARDAGVETDTQYF. For the CDR3, the DNA is TGCAGTGCTAGAGATGCGGGAGTAGAGACAGATACGCAGTATTTT.

The chain couples TRBV4-2 to TRBJ1-2; D unclear. This CDR3 is built from 16 residues. V shed 7 bases and J shed 4 bases, with 22 bases lying between them. Germline values: CDR1 LGHNA, CDR2 YNFKEQ. Written as DNA, the CDR3 is TGTGCCAGCACCCCTCATGAAAAGGGATTCAGCTATGGCTACACCTTC. It yields the protein CASTPHEKGFSYGYTF.

V and J are TRBV19 and TRBJ2-3, with D unresolved. V shed 5 bases and J shed 2 bases, with 5 bases lying between them. The germline V gene has CDR1 LNHDA and CDR2 SQIVND (reference sequence). CDR3 length: 12 residues. For the CDR3, the DNA is TGTGCCAGTAGTTCTCACACAGATACGCAGTATTTT. Protein product: CASSSHTDTQYF.

This clonotype was picked up one time. This chain connects TRBV20-1 to TRBJ2-7; D is unclear. CDR1 and CDR2 (germline): DFQATT, SNEGSKA (reference sequence). V was clipped by 3 bases and J by 3 bases, with 6 bases between them. The CDR3 contains 11 residues. CDR3 DNA sequence: TGCAGTGCTAGCGTCGGCTACGAGCAGTACTTC. Its translation is CSASVGYEQYF.

This sequence joins TRBV6-1 and TRBJ2-3; TRBD2 aligns across 11 bases. V trimming: 8 bases; J trimming: 0 bases; junction bases outside the gene matches: 7. The CDR3 covers 16 residues. Germline V gene lookup returns CDR1 MNHNS and CDR2 SASEGT. CDR3 sequence (DNA): TGTGCCAGCCGACTAGCGGGAACTACTAGCACAGATACGCAGTATTTT. Residues: CASRLAGTTSTDTQYF.

The V call is TRBV20-1, the J call TRBJ2-5; 7 bases line up with TRBD1. V was clipped by 6 bases and J by 2 bases; unmatched bases: 15. The CDR3 is 16 residues long. Looked up from germline, CDR1 is DFQATT and CDR2 is SNEGSKA (reference sequence). This CDR3 is CSAFRTGRLGQETQYF. DNA of the CDR3: TGCAGTGCATTTCGGACAGGTCGGCTGGGGCAAGAGACCCAGTACTTC.